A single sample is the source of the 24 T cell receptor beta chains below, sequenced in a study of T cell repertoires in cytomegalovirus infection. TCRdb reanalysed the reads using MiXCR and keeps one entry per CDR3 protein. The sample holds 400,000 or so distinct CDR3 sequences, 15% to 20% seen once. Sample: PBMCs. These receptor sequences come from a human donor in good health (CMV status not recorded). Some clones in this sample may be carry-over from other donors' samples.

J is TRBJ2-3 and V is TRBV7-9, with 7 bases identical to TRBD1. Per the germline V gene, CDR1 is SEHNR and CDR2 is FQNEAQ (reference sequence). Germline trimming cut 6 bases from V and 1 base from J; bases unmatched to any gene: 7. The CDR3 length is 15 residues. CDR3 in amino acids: CASSLGGPGTDTQYF. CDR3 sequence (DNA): TGTGCCAGCAGTCTAGGGGGCCCTGGCACAGATACGCAGTATTTT. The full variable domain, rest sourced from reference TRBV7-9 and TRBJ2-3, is DTGVSQNPRHKITKRGQNVTFRCDPISEHNRLYWYRQTLGQGPEFLTYFQNEAQLEKSRLLSDRFSAERPKGSFSTLEIQRTEQGDSAMYLCASSLGGPGTDTQYFGPGTRLTVL.

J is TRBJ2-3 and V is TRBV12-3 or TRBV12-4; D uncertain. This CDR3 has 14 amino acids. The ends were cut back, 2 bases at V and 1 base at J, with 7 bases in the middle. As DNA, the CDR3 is TGTGCCAGCAGTTTAACGGTGGGCACAGATACGCAGTATTTT. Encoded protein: CASSLTVGTDTQYF.

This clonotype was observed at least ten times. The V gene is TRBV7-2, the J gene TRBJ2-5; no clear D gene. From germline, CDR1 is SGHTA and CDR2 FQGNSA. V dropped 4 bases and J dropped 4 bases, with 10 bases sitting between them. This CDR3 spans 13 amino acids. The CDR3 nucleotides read TGTGCCAGCAGCTATCAGAGTCCAGAGACCCAGTACTTC. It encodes CASSYQSPETQYF.

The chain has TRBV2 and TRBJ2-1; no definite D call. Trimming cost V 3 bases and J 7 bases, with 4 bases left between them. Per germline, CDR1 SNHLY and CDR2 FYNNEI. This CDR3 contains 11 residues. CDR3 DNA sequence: TGTGCCAGCAGTGAGGAGAATGAGCAGTTCTTC. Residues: CASSEENEQFF.

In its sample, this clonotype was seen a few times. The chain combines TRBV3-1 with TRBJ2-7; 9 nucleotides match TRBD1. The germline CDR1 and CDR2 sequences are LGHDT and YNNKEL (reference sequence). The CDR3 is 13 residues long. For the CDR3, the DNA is TGTGCTTCCGGGACAGGGTTCTCCTACGAGCAGTACTTC. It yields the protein CASGTGFSYEQYF.

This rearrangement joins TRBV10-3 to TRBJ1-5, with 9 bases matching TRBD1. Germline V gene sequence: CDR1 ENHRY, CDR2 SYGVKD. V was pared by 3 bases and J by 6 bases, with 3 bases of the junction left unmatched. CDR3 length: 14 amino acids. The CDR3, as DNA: TGTGCCATCAGTGAACAGGGGGCCGGTCAGCCCCAGCATTTT. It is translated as CAISEQGAGQPQHF.

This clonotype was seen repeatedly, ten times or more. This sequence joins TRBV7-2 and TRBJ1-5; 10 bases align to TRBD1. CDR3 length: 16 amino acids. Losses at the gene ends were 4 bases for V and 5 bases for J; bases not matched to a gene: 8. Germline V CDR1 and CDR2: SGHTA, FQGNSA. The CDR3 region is CASSYIGTGVDQPQHF. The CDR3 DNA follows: TGTGCCAGCAGCTACATTGGGACAGGGGTCGATCAGCCCCAGCATTTT.

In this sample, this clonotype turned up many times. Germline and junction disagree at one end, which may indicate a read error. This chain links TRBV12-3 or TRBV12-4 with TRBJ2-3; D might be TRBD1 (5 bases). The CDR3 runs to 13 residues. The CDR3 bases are TGTGCCAGCAGGTTAGGGGGCACAGATACGCAGTATTTT. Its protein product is CASRLGGTDTQYF.

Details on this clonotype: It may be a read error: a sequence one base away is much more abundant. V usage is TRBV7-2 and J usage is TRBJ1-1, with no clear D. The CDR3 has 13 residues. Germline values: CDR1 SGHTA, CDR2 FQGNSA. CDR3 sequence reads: CARSLNGNTEAFF. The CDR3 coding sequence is TGTGCCAGAAGCTTAAACGGGAACACTGAAGCTTTCTTT.

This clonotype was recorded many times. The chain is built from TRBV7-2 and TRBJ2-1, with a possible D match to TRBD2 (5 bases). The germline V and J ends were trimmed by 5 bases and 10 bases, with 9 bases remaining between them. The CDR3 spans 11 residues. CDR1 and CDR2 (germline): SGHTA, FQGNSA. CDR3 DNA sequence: TGTGCCAGCAGCACACGACTAGAGCAGTTCTTC. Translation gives CASSTRLEQFF.

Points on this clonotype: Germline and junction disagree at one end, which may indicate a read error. CDR3 DNA sequence: TGTGCCATCAGTGAGTCGACTGGCTCTAGCGCTATCTTC. This translates into CAISESTGSSAIF. The rearrangement uses TRBV10-3 and TRBJ2-5, with D perhaps matching TRBD2 (6 bases). This CDR3 has 13 residues. CDR1 and CDR2 from the germline V gene are ENHRY and SYGVKD.

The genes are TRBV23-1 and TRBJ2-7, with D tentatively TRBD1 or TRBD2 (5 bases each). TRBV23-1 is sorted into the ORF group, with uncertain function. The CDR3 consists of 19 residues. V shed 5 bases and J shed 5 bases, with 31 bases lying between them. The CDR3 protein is CASSDPPPLTGRELDEQYF. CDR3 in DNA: TGCGCCAGCAGTGACCCCCCCCCTTTAACGGGGCGCGAGCTGGACGAGCAGTACTTC.

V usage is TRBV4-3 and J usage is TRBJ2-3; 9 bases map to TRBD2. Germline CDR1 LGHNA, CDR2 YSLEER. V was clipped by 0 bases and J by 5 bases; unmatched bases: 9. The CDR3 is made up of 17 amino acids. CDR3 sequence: CASSQDYAGGPGDTQYF. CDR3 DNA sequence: TGCGCCAGCAGCCAAGATTATGCGGGAGGGCCCGGAGATACGCAGTATTTT.

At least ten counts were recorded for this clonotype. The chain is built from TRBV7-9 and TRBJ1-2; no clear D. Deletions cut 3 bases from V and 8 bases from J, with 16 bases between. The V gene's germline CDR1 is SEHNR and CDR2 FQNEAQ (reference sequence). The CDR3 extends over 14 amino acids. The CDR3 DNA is TGTGCCAGCAGCTTGGCCGGAACTCAGTCGGGCTACACCTTC. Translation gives CASSLAGTQSGYTF. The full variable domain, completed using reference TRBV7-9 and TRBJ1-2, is DTGVSQNPRHKITKRGQNVTFRCDPISEHNRLYWYRQTLGQGPEFLTYFQNEAQLEKSRLLSDRFSAERPKGSFSTLEIQRTEQGDSAMYLCASSLAGTQSGYTFGSGTRLTVV.

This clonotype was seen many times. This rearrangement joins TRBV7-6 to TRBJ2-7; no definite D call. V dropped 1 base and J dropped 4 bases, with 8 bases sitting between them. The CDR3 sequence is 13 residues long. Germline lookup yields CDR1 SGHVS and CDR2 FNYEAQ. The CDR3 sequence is CASSLGLGYEQYF. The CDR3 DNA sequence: TGTGCCAGCAGCTTAGGTCTCGGGTACGAGCAGTACTTC.

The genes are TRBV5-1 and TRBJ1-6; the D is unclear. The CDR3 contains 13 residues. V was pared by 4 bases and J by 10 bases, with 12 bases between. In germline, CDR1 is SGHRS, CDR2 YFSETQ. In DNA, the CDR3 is TGCGCCAGCAGCCCCGCGGACGTCTCACCCCTCCACTTT. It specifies CASSPADVSPLHF.

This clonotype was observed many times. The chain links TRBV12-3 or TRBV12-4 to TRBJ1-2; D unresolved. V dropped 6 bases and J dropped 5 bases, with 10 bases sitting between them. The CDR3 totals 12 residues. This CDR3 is CASSLGSYGYTF. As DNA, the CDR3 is TGTGCCAGCAGCCTCGGGTCTTATGGCTACACCTTC.

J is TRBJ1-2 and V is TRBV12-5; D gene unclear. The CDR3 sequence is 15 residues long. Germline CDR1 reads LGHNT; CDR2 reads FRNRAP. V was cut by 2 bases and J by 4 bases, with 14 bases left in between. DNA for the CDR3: TGTGCTAGTGGTTTGTTCACCTGGGGTGCCTATGGCTACACCTTC. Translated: CASGLFTWGAYGYTF.

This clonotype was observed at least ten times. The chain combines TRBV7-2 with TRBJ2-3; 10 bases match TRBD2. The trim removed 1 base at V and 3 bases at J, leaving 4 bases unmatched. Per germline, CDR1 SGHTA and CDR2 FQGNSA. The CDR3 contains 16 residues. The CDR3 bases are TGTGCCAGCAGCTTAGAGGGACTAGCGATAACAGATACGCAGTATTTT. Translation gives CASSLEGLAITDTQYF.

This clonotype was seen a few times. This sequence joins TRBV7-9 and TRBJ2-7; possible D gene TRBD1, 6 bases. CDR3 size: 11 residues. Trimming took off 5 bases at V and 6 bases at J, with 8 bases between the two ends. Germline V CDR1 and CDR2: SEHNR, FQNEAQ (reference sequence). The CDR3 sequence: CASSQGLEQYF. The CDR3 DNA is TGTGCCAGCAGCCAGGGGCTCGAGCAGTACTTC.

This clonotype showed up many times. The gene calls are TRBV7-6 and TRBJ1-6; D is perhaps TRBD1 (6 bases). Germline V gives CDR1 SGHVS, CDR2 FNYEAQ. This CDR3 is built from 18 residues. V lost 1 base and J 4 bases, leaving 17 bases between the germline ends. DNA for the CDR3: TGTGCCAGCAGCTTAGAGGCGGTCAGGGGTCTTTATAATTCACCCCTCCACTTT. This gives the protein CASSLEAVRGLYNSPLHF.

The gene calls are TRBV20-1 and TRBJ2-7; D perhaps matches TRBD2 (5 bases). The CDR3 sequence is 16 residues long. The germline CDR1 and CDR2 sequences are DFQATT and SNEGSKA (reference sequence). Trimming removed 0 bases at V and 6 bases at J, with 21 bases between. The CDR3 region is CSARDGRSRRDLEQYF. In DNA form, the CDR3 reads TGCAGTGCTAGAGATGGGCGGTCCCGTCGGGATCTCGAGCAGTACTTC.

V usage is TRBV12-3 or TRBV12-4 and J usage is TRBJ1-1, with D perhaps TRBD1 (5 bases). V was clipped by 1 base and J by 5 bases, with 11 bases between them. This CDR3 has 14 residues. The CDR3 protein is CASSLGVRGTEAFF. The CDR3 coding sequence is TGTGCCAGCAGTTTAGGGGTACGGGGGACTGAAGCTTTCTTT.

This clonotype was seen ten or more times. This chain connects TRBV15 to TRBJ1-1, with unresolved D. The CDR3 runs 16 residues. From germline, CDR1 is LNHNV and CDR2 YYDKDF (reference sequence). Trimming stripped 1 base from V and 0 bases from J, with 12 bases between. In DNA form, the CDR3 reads TGTGCCACCAGCAGAGCGGTAACAGCTTTGAACACTGAAGCTTTCTTT. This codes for CATSRAVTALNTEAFF.